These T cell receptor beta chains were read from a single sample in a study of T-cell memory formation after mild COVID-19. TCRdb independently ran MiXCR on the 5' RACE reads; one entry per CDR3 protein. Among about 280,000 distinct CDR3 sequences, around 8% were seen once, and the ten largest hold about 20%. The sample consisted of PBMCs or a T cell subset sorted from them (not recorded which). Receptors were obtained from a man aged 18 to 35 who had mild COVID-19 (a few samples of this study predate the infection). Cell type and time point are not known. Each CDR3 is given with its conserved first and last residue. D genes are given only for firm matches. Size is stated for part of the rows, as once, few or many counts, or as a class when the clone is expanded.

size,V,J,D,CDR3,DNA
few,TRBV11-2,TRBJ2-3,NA,CASSMPAWPQGDGTDTQYF,TGTGCCAGCAGCATGCCGGCCTGGCCCCAGGGCGATGGCACAGATACGCAGTATTTT
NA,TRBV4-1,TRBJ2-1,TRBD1,CASSQGPGGFNEQFF,TGCGCCAGCAGCCAAGGGCCAGGGGGTTTCAATGAGCAGTTCTTC
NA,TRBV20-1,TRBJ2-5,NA,CSARVRDHPSPETQYF,TGCAGTGCTAGAGTCCGGGACCACCCCTCCCCAGAGACCCAGTACTTC
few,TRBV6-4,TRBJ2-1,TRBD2,CASSDSSSGVAEQFF,TGTGCCAGCAGTGACTCATCGAGCGGGGTTGCTGAGCAGTTCTTC
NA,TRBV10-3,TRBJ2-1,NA,CAISDFGQGSYNEQFF,TGTGCCATCAGTGACTTCGGGCAGGGCTCCTACAATGAGCAGTTCTTC
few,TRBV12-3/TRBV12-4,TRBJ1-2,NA,CASSPGAGAGYTF,TGTGCCAGCAGTCCCGGAGCTGGGGCTGGCTACACCTTC
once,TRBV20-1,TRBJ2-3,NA,CSARDRQTAASTDTQYF,TGCAGTGCTAGAGATAGGCAGACAGCCGCTAGCACAGATACGCAGTATTTT
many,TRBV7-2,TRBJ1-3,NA,CASSFNSGNTIYF,TGTGCCAGCAGCTTTAATTCTGGAAACACCATATATTTT
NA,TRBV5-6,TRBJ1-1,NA,CASTQPYGRANTEAFF,TGTGCCAGCACACAACCCTACGGCAGGGCGAACACTGAAGCTTTCTTT
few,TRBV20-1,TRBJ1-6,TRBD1,CSASGQGSYNSPLHF,TGCAGTGCTTCGGGACAGGGGTCGTATAATTCACCCCTCCACTTT
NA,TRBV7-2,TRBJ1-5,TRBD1,CASSPGQLQPQHF,TGTGCCAGCAGCCCGGGACAGCTTCAGCCCCAGCATTTT
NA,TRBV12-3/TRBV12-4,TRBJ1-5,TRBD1,CASSSQGAGQPQHF,TGTGCCAGCAGTTCGCAGGGGGCTGGTCAGCCCCAGCATTTT
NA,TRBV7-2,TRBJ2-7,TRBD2,CASSISGTSGGRGEQYF,TGTGCCAGCAGCATCTCCGGGACTAGCGGGGGGAGGGGTGAGCAGTACTTC
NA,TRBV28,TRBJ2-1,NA,CASSKQAYNEQFF,TGTGCCAGCAGTAAACAGGCGTACAATGAGCAGTTCTTC
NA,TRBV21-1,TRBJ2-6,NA,CASSKAGINSGANVLTF,TGTGCCAGCAGCAAAGCGGGCATTAACTCTGGGGCCAACGTCCTGACTTTC
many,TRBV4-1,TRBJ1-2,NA,CASSQATEYGYTF,TGCGCCAGCAGCCAAGCAACCGAATATGGCTACACCTTC
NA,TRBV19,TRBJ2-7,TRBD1,CASSILGQGYEQYF,TGTGCCAGTAGTATATTGGGACAGGGGTACGAGCAGTACTTC
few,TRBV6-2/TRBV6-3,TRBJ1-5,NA,CASSQPGTRDQPQHF,TGTGCCAGCAGCCAACCCGGGACACGGGATCAGCCCCAGCATTTT
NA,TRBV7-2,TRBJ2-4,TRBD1,CASSPDRGRTNIQYF,TGTGCCAGCAGCCCGGACAGGGGGCGGACAAACATTCAGTACTTC
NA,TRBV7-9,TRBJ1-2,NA,CASSPYAYGYTF,TGTGCCAGCAGCCCTTATGCCTATGGCTACACCTTC
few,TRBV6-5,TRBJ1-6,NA,CASTQSEAYRSPLHF,TGTGCCAGCACCCAATCCGAGGCCTACCGGTCACCCCTCCACTTT
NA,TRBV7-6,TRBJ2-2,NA,CASIKAKLFF,TGTGCCAGCATAAAAGCTAAGCTGTTTTTT
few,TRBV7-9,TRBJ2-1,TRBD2,CASSTTSGHNEQFF,TGTGCCAGCAGCACGACTAGCGGACACAATGAGCAGTTCTTC
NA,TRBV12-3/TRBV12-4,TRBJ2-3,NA,CASSQAGPGDTQYF,TGTGCCAGCAGTCAGGCAGGGCCTGGGGATACGCAGTATTTT
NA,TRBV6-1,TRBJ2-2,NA,CASSEPWIGELFF,TGTGCCAGCAGTGAACCCTGGATCGGGGAGCTGTTTTTT
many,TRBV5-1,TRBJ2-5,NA,CASSWGPQETQYF,TGCGCCAGCAGCTGGGGTCCGCAAGAGACCCAGTACTTC
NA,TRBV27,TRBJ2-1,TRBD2,CVSRRPGLGRNEQFF,TGTGTCAGCAGAAGGCCGGGACTAGGACGGAATGAGCAGTTCTTC
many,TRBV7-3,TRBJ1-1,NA,CASSAQNTEAFF,TGTGCCAGCAGCGCTCAGAACACTGAAGCTTTCTTT
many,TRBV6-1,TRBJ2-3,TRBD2,CASSGLAGGPDTQYF,TGTGCCAGCAGTGGACTAGCGGGGGGGCCAGATACGCAGTATTTT
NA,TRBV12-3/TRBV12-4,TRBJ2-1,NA,CASSLGQVYNEQFF,TGTGCCAGCAGTTTAGGCCAGGTGTACAATGAGCAGTTCTTC
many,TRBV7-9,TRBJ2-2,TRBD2,CASSSGTSGGVNTGELFF,TGTGCCAGCAGCTCCGGGACTAGCGGGGGGGTTAACACCGGGGAGCTGTTTTTT
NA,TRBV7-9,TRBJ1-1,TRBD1,CASSNGQGRKAFF,TGTGCCAGCAGCAACGGACAGGGGCGGAAAGCTTTCTTT
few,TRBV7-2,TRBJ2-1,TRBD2,CASRPLAGGTNEQFF,TGTGCCAGCAGGCCACTAGCGGGGGGGACTAATGAGCAGTTCTTC
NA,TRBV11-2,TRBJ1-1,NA,CASSSTRGNTEAFF,TGTGCCAGCAGTTCGACACGGGGGAACACTGAAGCTTTCTTT
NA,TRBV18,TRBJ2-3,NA,CASSPTAIPTSTDTQYF,TGTGCCAGCTCACCGACCGCCATCCCCACTAGCACAGATACGCAGTATTTT
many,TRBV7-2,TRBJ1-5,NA,CASSLEPNQPQHF,TGCGCCAGCAGCTTGGAACCCAATCAGCCCCAGCATTTT
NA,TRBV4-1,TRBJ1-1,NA,CASSQTAARQAGEAFF,TGCGCCAGCAGCCAGACTGCCGCGCGACAGGCGGGTGAAGCTTTCTTT